Listed below are T cell receptor beta chains from one sample, sequenced in a study of spatial heterogeneity in lung cancer. TCRdb fed the 5' RACE reads into MiXCR, producing one record per CDR3 protein. The top ten hold about 57% of the sample, which has tens of thousands of distinct CDR3 sequences, about 13% seen once. The material sequenced was PBMCs, taken at surgery. Receptors originate from a male donor with early-stage non-small cell lung cancer. Both conserved end residues are part of each CDR3. The D gene is left open where the match is weak. Expanded clones are given a class, and other clones once, few, many or no size at all.

j_call v_call d_call clone_size cdr3_nt cdr3_aa
TRBJ2-7 TRBV7-7 NA NA TGTGCTAGCAGCTTAGATCCCAGTCTCGAGCAGTACTTC CASSLDPSLEQYF
TRBJ2-2 TRBV7-2 TRBD1 NA TGTGCCAGCAGCTCGAGGACAGGGTACACCGGGGAGCTGTTTTTT CASSSRTGYTGELFF
TRBJ1-1 TRBV9 NA many TGTGCCAGCAGCATACGACCGACAGGTGAAACTGAAGCTTTCTTT CASSIRPTGETEAFF
TRBJ1-5 TRBV21-1 NA many TGTGCCAGCAGCAAAAAGGGGTTCAATCAGCCCCAGCATTTT CASSKKGFNQPQHF
TRBJ1-1 TRBV5-1 TRBD1 few TGCGCCAGCACCGGACAGGGGATCAAGAACACTGAAGCTTTCTTT CASTGQGIKNTEAFF
TRBJ1-1 TRBV7-2 NA NA TGTGCCAGCAGCCCAAGATTGGGGGATATGAACACTGAAGCTTTCTTT CASSPRLGDMNTEAFF
TRBJ2-1 TRBV20-1 NA NA TGCAGTGCTAGGGACTTGAGCTCCTACAATGAGCAGTTCTTC CSARDLSSYNEQFF
TRBJ1-1 TRBV5-1 NA many TGCGCCAGCAGCTTGTTGGATGGCCAGTCCATGAACACTGAAGCTTTCTTT CASSLLDGQSMNTEAFF
TRBJ2-1 TRBV5-1 NA few TGCGCCAGCAGCTGGGCAGGGGAAGGAGGCTATGAGCAGTTCTTC CASSWAGEGGYEQFF
TRBJ2-5 TRBV20-1 NA NA TGCAGTGCCCCATGGGGGAACGCATTCGGGGAGACCCAGTACTTC CSAPWGNAFGETQYF
TRBJ2-5 TRBV5-1 NA NA TGCGCCAGCAGCTTCCAGGGGCAATTGGAGACCCAGTACTTC CASSFQGQLETQYF
TRBJ2-5 TRBV12-3/TRBV12-4 TRBD2 NA TGTGCCAGCAGCCGGCGCGGGGGCCAAGAGACCCAGTACTTC CASSRRGGQETQYF
TRBJ2-3 TRBV6-5 NA NA TGTGCCAGCAGTTACGGGACCGCAGATACGCAGTATTTT CASSYGTADTQYF
TRBJ2-1 TRBV5-4 NA few TGTGCCAGCAGCCCGCGGGGGCTCTCCTACAATGAGCAGTTCTTC CASSPRGLSYNEQFF
TRBJ2-5 TRBV6-2/TRBV6-3 NA many TGTGCCAGCAGTTACTCGAAGCAGAAGACCCAGTACTTC CASSYSKQKTQYF
TRBJ2-3 TRBV20-1 NA few TGCAGTGCTAGAGAGCGAATTGGAACAGATACGCAGTATTTT CSARERIGTDTQYF
TRBJ2-7 TRBV20-1 TRBD2 NA TGCAGTGCTAGACTTCGAAAGGACCGCGGACTAGCGGGATCCTACGAGCAGTACTTC CSARLRKDRGLAGSYEQYF
TRBJ2-7 TRBV28 TRBD1 few TGTGCCAGCAAGGAAAGGGGGCCCACCTACGAGCAGTACTTC CASKERGPTYEQYF
TRBJ2-3 TRBV7-9 NA many TGTGCCAGCAGCTTGTGGGGAAGCACAGATACGCAGTATTTT CASSLWGSTDTQYF
TRBJ2-1 TRBV28 TRBD2 NA TGTGCCAGCACTAGCGGGAGTTTTCGGGCCTACAATGAGCAGTTCTTC CASTSGSFRAYNEQFF
TRBJ1-1 TRBV6-6 NA NA TGTGCCAGCAGCCCCTTTTCCACTGAAGCTTTCTTT CASSPFSTEAFF
TRBJ1-5 TRBV7-2 NA NA TGTGCCAGCAGCCCCGAGGACGGAGTTTATCAGCCCCAGCATTTT CASSPEDGVYQPQHF
TRBJ1-5 TRBV7-9 TRBD1 many TGTGCCAGCAGCTCCTCCGGGACAGGGAATCAGCCCCAGCATTTT CASSSSGTGNQPQHF
TRBJ1-4 TRBV20-1 TRBD1 few TGCAGTGCGGCCGGGACAGGCCATGAAAAACTGTTTTTT CSAAGTGHEKLFF
TRBJ2-3 TRBV18 NA NA TGTGCCAGCTCACCACTCATTATGAGCACAGATACGCAGTATTTT CASSPLIMSTDTQYF
TRBJ1-5 TRBV24-1 NA many TGTGCCACCAGTGATTCCCTAACTGGCAATCAGCCCCAGCATTTT CATSDSLTGNQPQHF
TRBJ1-3 TRBV7-2 NA few TGTGCCAGCAGCTACAACGACAGGACTGGAAACACCATATATTTT CASSYNDRTGNTIYF
TRBJ2-4 TRBV7-2 NA NA TGTGCCAGCAGCTTAGCGGGACGGGGGAACATTCAGTACTTC CASSLAGRGNIQYF
TRBJ2-7 TRBV7-2 TRBD2 few TGTGCCAGCAGCCCTCCAAGGCAGCGGGGGGGCGAGCAGTACTTC CASSPPRQRGGEQYF
TRBJ2-2 TRBV11-2 TRBD1 NA TGTGCCAGCACATCCCGGACAGGGGTGAACACCGGGGAGCTGTTTTTT CASTSRTGVNTGELFF
TRBJ1-4 TRBV10-2 NA few TGCGCCACCACAGGATCAACTAATGAAAAACTGTTTTTT CATTGSTNEKLFF
TRBJ2-7 TRBV4-3 TRBD2 many TGCGCCAGCAGCCTAAGCGGGAATTCCTACGAGCAGTACTTC CASSLSGNSYEQYF
TRBJ1-1 TRBV3-1 NA NA TGTGCCAGCAGAGCGGACGTCGGCACTGAAGCTTTCTTT CASRADVGTEAFF
TRBJ2-7 TRBV10-3 NA NA TGTGCCATCAGTGAGAGCGGATACTACGAGCAGTACTTC CAISESGYYEQYF
TRBJ2-5 TRBV4-2 TRBD2 few TGTGCCAGCAGCCAAACTAGCGGGGGGGCGGGCCAAGAGACCCAGTACTTC CASSQTSGGAGQETQYF
TRBJ2-7 TRBV27 TRBD1 NA TGTGCCAGCACCCCCGGGACAGGGGGTCACGAGCAGTACTTC CASTPGTGGHEQYF
TRBJ1-5 TRBV19 NA many TGTGCCAGTAGGCGTCTCTCACAGGGACGACACAATCAGCCCCAGCATTTT CASRRLSQGRHNQPQHF
TRBJ2-5 TRBV10-1 TRBD2 NA TGCGCCAGCACGGCTAGCGGCCAAGAGACCCAGTACTTC CASTASGQETQYF
TRBJ1-5 TRBV6-1 NA few TGTGCCAGCAGTGGACTCGGGGAGCAGCCCCAGCATTTT CASSGLGEQPQHF
TRBJ2-5 TRBV13 NA NA TGTGCCAGCAGCTTAGTCTCCGGGGCTCAAGAGACCCAGTACTTC CASSLVSGAQETQYF
TRBJ2-5 TRBV28 TRBD2 many TGTGCCAGCAGTTTATTAGCGGGAGACGAGACCCAGTACTTC CASSLLAGDETQYF
TRBJ1-1 TRBV24-1 NA NA TGTGCCACCAGTGATCCGGCGGCGGCTGAAGCTTTCTTT CATSDPAAAEAFF